These 20 T cell receptor beta chains share one sample of origin, sequenced in a study of OX40 agonist ivuxolimab in advanced cancers. Sequencing used immunoSEQ multiplex PCR; TCRdb keeps in-frame clones, though not all of them. This table has under 75,000 clones, around 81% appearing once. The material sequenced was CD4+ or CD8+ T cells sorted from blood, taken in a trial of the OX40 agonist ivuxolimab. The receptor set was obtained from an adult with an advanced solid tumor such as melanoma, head and neck, liver or kidney cancer.

In this sample, this clone turned up a few times. In DNA form, the CDR3 reads TGTGCCATCAGTGCCTCCGGGATGGGGAGGAGCAATCAGCCCCAGCATTTT. It yields the protein CAISASGMGRSNQPQHF. The rearrangement links TRBV10-3 to TRBJ1-5; D call uncertain. The V gene lost 4 bases and the J gene lost 1 base, with 17 bases spanning the gap. CDR3 length: 17 residues. Germline V gene data show CDR1 as ENHRY and CDR2 as SYGVKD.

The chain joins TRBV5-6 to TRBJ1-2, with D hard to call. The CDR3 is made up of 12 amino acids. V was clipped by 4 bases and J by 5 bases, with 9 bases between them. CDR1 SGHDT and CDR2 YYEEEE come from the germline V gene. CDR3 sequence: CASSRNGYGYTF. The CDR3 DNA reads TGTGCCAGCAGCCGAAACGGTTATGGCTACACCTTC.

The chain joins TRBV4-1 to TRBJ2-2; TRBD2 might be the D (6 bases). The germline V and J ends were trimmed by 0 bases and 7 bases, with 15 bases remaining between them. CDR1 and CDR2 from the germline V gene are MGHRA and YSYEKL. The CDR3 contains 16 residues. DNA of the CDR3: TGCGCCAGCAGCCAAGAAAAAGGAGGGGCCCTCGGGGAGCTGTTTTTT. Residues: CASSQEKGGALGELFF.

V gene TRBV19 combines with J gene TRBJ1-3, with TRBD1 identical over 7 bases. Per germline, CDR1 LNHDA and CDR2 SQIVND (reference sequence). CDR3 length: 15 amino acids. The V segment lost 4 bases and the J segment 3 bases; nucleotides outside the gene matches: 6. CDR3 loop: CASSKGQPIGNTIYF. The CDR3 DNA reads TGTGCCAGTAGTAAGGGACAGCCCATTGGAAACACCATATATTTT.

The chain uses TRBV12-1 and TRBJ1-5; TRBD1, as called in the table, went unchecked against the DNA. TRBV12-1 is a known pseudogene. The CDR3 totals 14 residues. This CDR3 reads CASSSDRSNQPQHF. As DNA, the CDR3 is TGTGCCAGCAGCTCAGACAGGAGCAATCAGCCCCAGCATTTT.

This rearrangement joins TRBV6-5 to TRBJ1-3; D is ambiguous. Germline V gene lookup returns CDR1 MNHEY and CDR2 SVGAGI. The CDR3 covers 14 residues. V lost 7 bases and J lost 0, with 10 bases in between. The CDR3 sequence is CASNDGDSGNTIYF. The CDR3, as DNA: TGTGCCAGCAACGACGGCGACTCTGGAAACACCATATATTTT.

This clone is labeled as medium-sized (0.01 to 0.1%). V usage is TRBV30 and J usage is TRBJ1-5; D gene ambiguous. V shed 1 base and J shed 0 bases, with 4 bases lying between them. Germline V gene lookup returns CDR1 GTSNPN and CDR2 SVGIG (reference sequence). This CDR3 comprises 13 residues. CDR3: CAWSEDSNQPQHF. CDR3 in DNA: TGTGCCTGGAGTGAAGATAGCAATCAGCCCCAGCATTTT.

This sequence joins TRBV6-1 and TRBJ2-1, with a weak D call TRBD2 (5 bases). This CDR3 has 15 amino acids. The germline V gene encodes CDR1 MNHNS and CDR2 SASEGT. Trimming removed 3 bases from V and 7 bases from J, with 16 bases in between. The CDR3, as DNA: TGTGCCAGCAGTGAGGAGTTTCAAAGGAGGAATGAGCAGTTCTTC. Translated: CASSEEFQRRNEQFF.

The rearrangement uses TRBV9 and TRBJ2-5; D may correspond to TRBD1 or TRBD2 (6 bases each). The CDR3 is 14 residues long. Per the germline V gene, CDR1 is SGDLS and CDR2 is YYNGEE. Trimming removed 3 bases at V and 5 bases at J, with 14 bases between. The CDR3 DNA follows: TGTGCCAGCAGCGAGAGGGGGGTGACGGAGACCCAGTACTTC. This codes for CASSERGVTETQYF.

The chain is built from TRBV7-2 and TRBJ1-2, with D possibly matching TRBD1 (5 bases). V was shortened by 5 bases and J by 4 bases, with 8 bases between the two germline ends. The CDR3 has 12 residues. Germline CDR1 reads SGHTA; CDR2 reads FQGNSA. The CDR3 loop reads CASSMGTYGYTF. The CDR3 DNA reads TGTGCCAGCAGCATGGGGACCTATGGCTACACCTTC.

A note on this clone: At one of its ends the junction is not consistent with the germline gene, which may arise from a read error. Other DNA sequences in this sample translate to the same CDR3. The chain employs TRBV5-6 and TRBJ1-6; no clear D gene. The CDR3 covers 16 residues. Germline loops: CDR1 SGHDT, CDR2 YYEEEE. The CDR3 loop reads CASSFYTGSYNSPLHF. The CDR3 coding sequence is TGTGCCAGCAGCTTTTATACCGGCTCCTATAATTCGCCCCTCCACTTT.

V is TRBV6-1 and J is TRBJ2-7; TRBD1 agrees at 9 bases. This CDR3 is built from 13 residues. V shed 6 bases, J shed 4 bases, and the junction held 4 bases outside the gene matches. Germline CDR1 and CDR2: MNHNS and SASEGT. The CDR3 DNA is TGTGCCAGCAGGACAGGGGGAAAGTACGAGCAGTACTTC. Encoded protein: CASRTGGKYEQYF.

The chain links TRBV7-2 to TRBJ2-5; D unclear. This CDR3 spans 16 amino acids. From germline, CDR1 is SGHTA and CDR2 FQGNSA. V was shortened by 1 base and J by 3 bases, with 15 bases between the two germline ends. In DNA form, the CDR3 reads TGTGCCAGCAGCTTAGATGGGGTGGGTCCAGAAGAGACCCAGTACTTC. Translating gives CASSLDGVGPEETQYF.

V gene TRBV4-2 combines with J gene TRBJ2-7; 8 positions agree with TRBD2. The CDR3 consists of 17 residues. Looked up from germline, CDR1 is LGHNA and CDR2 is YNFKEQ. V dropped 1 base and J dropped 5; count of bases not matched to a gene: 13. The CDR3: CASSQAGLAGGGNEQYF. As DNA, the CDR3 is TGTGCCAGCAGCCAAGCCGGACTAGCCGGAGGGGGGAACGAGCAGTACTTC.

CDR3 DNA: TGCGCCAGCAGCCAAGTTGTCAGGGAAGGACAGCCCCAGCATTTT. This gives the protein CASSQVVREGQPQHF. This chain connects TRBV4-1 to TRBJ1-5, with a possible D match to TRBD1 (5 bases). In germline, CDR1 is MGHRA, CDR2 YSYEKL. Trimming pared 1 base from V and 7 bases from J, leaving 14 bases between. This CDR3 spans 15 amino acids.

The chain couples TRBV6-1 to TRBJ2-4, with 7 nucleotides matching TRBD1. The CDR3 length is 15 residues. Germline V lookup: CDR1 MNHNS, CDR2 SASEGT. Trimming cost V 6 bases and J 2 bases; bases outside gene matches: 7. CDR3 in DNA: TGTGCCAGCAGGATAGGGGGCATAACCAAAAACATTCAGTACTTC. It yields the protein CASRIGGITKNIQYF.

The chain is built from TRBV7-6 and TRBJ1-4; the D gene is possibly TRBD1 (6 bases). Trimming shortened V by 4 bases and J by 3 bases, and 15 bases separated the two germline ends. Germline values: CDR1 SGHVS, CDR2 FNYEAQ. The CDR3 runs to 16 residues. The CDR3 region is CASSWEGQRANEKLFF. The CDR3 bases are TGTGCCAGCAGCTGGGAAGGACAGAGAGCTAATGAAAAACTGTTTTTT.

CDR3 amino acids: CSVGEGNYGYTF. DNA for the CDR3: TGCAGCGTTGGGGAGGGGAACTATGGCTACACCTTC. This rearrangement joins TRBV29-1 to TRBJ1-2; possibly TRBD1 for D (5 bases). The V and J ends lost 4 bases and 2 bases respectively, with 8 bases between them. Germline values: CDR1 SQVTM, CDR2 ANQGSEA. The CDR3 runs 12 residues.

CDR3 loop: CASSEATNLLEQFF. In DNA, the CDR3 is TGTGCCAGCAGTGAAGCAACTAATCTACTCGAGCAGTTCTTC. The chain has TRBV6-1 and TRBJ2-1; unclear D gene. V lost 0 bases and J lost 10, with 13 bases in between. The CDR3 is 14 residues long. CDR1 and CDR2 (germline): MNHNS, SASEGT.

V and J are TRBV11-3 and TRBJ1-3; D ambiguous. Trimming removed 5 bases at V and 0 bases at J, with 11 bases between. Germline CDR1 reads SGHNT; CDR2 reads YENEEA. The CDR3 spans 15 residues. CDR3 DNA sequence: TGTGCCAGCAGCGCCGGGCCGCTCTCTGGAAACACCATATATTTT. Its protein is CASSAGPLSGNTIYF. Filled out from reference TRBV11-3 and TRBJ1-3, the complete variable domain reads EAGVVQSPRYKIIEKKQPVAFWCNPISGHNTLYWYLQNLGQGPELLIRYENEEAVDDSQLPKDRFSAERLKGVDSTLKIQPAELGDSAVYLCASSAGPLSGNTIYFGEGSWLTVV.